Listed below are T cell receptor beta chains from one sample, sequenced in a study of blood T cell repertoires in COVID-19. The data were produced by immunoSEQ multiplex PCR, yet TCRdb's version contains in-frame clones alone and is incomplete. The sample holds some 220,000 clones; about 86% are singletons and the top ten take about 1.3%. What was sequenced was PBMCs or T cells enriched from blood (not recorded which). The receptors shown here come from a woman in her thirties or forties with acute COVID-19. Each CDR3 is given with its conserved first and last residue. D genes are given only for firm matches. Rows give clone size only sometimes, using once, few, many, or a class for an expanded clone.

J	V	size	D	DNA	CDR3
TRBJ2-6	TRBV19	-	-	TGTGCCAGTAGCCTCCGGGGGGGGGCCAACGTCCTGACTTTC	CASSLRGGANVLTF
TRBJ1-1	TRBV9	-	TRBD1	TGTGCCAGCAGCTCAGGGGGAAGTCTTGAGAACACTGAAGCTTTCTTT	CASSSGGSLENTEAFF
TRBJ2-1	TRBV24-1	-	TRBD2	TGTGCCACCAGTTCTGATAGCGGGAGTTCTGAGCAGTTCTTC	CATSSDSGSSEQFF
TRBJ1-2	TRBV28	-	-	TGTGCCAGCAGTTCCCCCGGACAATCCGACTATGGCTACACCTTC	CASSSPGQSDYGYTF
TRBJ2-7	TRBV30	-	-	TGTGCCTGGAACGCCCGCCAGGCTGGTTCCTACGAGCAGTACTTC	CAWNARQAGSYEQYF
TRBJ1-4	TRBV5-1	few	-	TGCGCCAGCAGCCGCGGACAGATTAATGAAAAACTGTTTTTT	CASSRGQINEKLFF
TRBJ2-1	TRBV1	-	-	TGCGCCAGCAGCCAAGATTGTCCTAGCGGGAGGCAGGGGGGAGTTGATGAGCAGTTCTTC	CASSQDCPSGRQGGVDEQFF
TRBJ2-5	TRBV5-6	-	-	TGTGCCAGCAGCTTGGGTGTCACGGGAGAGACCCAGTACTTC	CASSLGVTGETQYF
TRBJ2-3	TRBV19	-	-	TGTGCCACGGGAGAACAGGTCGCAGATACGCAGTATTTT	CATGEQVADTQYF
TRBJ2-1	TRBV7-6	-	-	TGTGCCAGCAGCAAAGGGGGATCCTACAATGAGCAGTTCTTC	CASSKGGSYNEQFF
TRBJ2-7	TRBV11-2	once	-	TGTGCCAGCAGTATAGAGAGGGCCTACGAGCAGTACTTC	CASSIERAYEQYF
TRBJ2-3	TRBV4-3	many	TRBD2	TGCGCCAGCAGCCAAGAACTAGCGGGGGGACCAGATACGCAGTATTTT	CASSQELAGGPDTQYF
TRBJ2-3	TRBV18	-	-	TGTGCCAGCTCACCTACACAGGGAGTTGCAGATACGCAGTATTTT	CASSPTQGVADTQYF
TRBJ2-2	TRBV6-1	-	TRBD2	TGTGCCAGCAGTGATGCGGGACTAGCGGGAGATACCGGGGAGCTGTTTTTT	CASSDAGLAGDTGELFF
TRBJ2-1	TRBV2	-	TRBD2	TGTGCCAGCAGTGGTAGACTAGCGGGAGAGAGCTCCTACAATGAGCAGTTCTTC	CASSGRLAGESSYNEQFF
TRBJ1-1	TRBV20-1	-	-	TGCAGTGCGCGGACAGTTGAAGCTTTCTTT	CSARTVEAFF
TRBJ2-1	TRBV5-4	-	-	TGTGCCAGCAGCTTGGCCTACGGGGATGAGCAGTTCTTC	CASSLAYGDEQFF
TRBJ1-6	TRBV28	-	TRBD1	TGTGCCAGCACAGCGGGACAGGGTCGAGGCTCCTATAATTCACCCCTCCACTTT	CASTAGQGRGSYNSPLHF
TRBJ2-2	TRBV3-1/TRBV3-2	-	-	TGTGCCAGCAGCAAAGAAGCAGCGCACACCGGGGAGCTGTTTTTT	CASSKEAAHTGELFF
TRBJ2-1	TRBV10-1	-	-	TGCGCCAGCAGTGCGCGTACTAGTAGCAATGAGCAGTTCTTC	CASSARTSSNEQFF
TRBJ1-2	TRBV24-1	-	-	TGTGCCACCAGTGATCGTATTGACACTCGCTACACCTTC	CATSDRIDTRYTF
TRBJ1-6	TRBV5-4	-	TRBD1	TGTGCCAGCAGCTCGGGACAGGACCGCATGGCCCTCCACTTT	CASSSGQDRMALHF
TRBJ1-2	TRBV7-8	-	-	TGTGCCAGCAGCTTAGCTACAATCTATGGCTACACCTTC	CASSLATIYGYTF
TRBJ2-3	TRBV7-8	few	-	TGTGCCAGCATCCGAGGTCAGCGCAGCACAGATACGCAGTATTTT	CASIRGQRSTDTQYF
TRBJ2-7	TRBV7-9	few	-	TGTGCCAGCAGTCCTATTCCGGGAGATAGCTTCTACGAGCAGTACTTC	CASSPIPGDSFYEQYF
TRBJ1-2	TRBV28	-	-	TGTGCCAGCAGTTCCGCCGTAGGAGGTGGCTACACCTTC	CASSSAVGGGYTF
TRBJ1-1	TRBV11-2	-	-	TGTGCCAGCAGCGCCTCGTCTCGCCTAAGAGCTGAAGCTTTCTTT	CASSASSRLRAEAFF
TRBJ2-2	TRBV30	once	-	TGTGCCTGGAGTCCCGGGTTCGGGGAGCTGTTTTTT	CAWSPGFGELFF
TRBJ1-2	TRBV2	-	-	TGTGCCAGCAGATACTGGCAAGGGGTCGGCTACACCTTC	CASRYWQGVGYTF
TRBJ2-7	TRBV4-1	-	TRBD2	TGCGCCAGCAGCCAAGATCCCCTAGCGGCCTACGAGCAGTACTTC	CASSQDPLAAYEQYF
TRBJ2-7	TRBV5-6	-	TRBD1	TGTGCCAGCAGCTTGTGGGGACAGAGGAGCTCCTACGAGCAGTACTTC	CASSLWGQRSSYEQYF
TRBJ1-1	TRBV3-1/TRBV3-2	-	-	TGTGCCAGCAGCCCAGGGAGGACTGAAGCTTTCTTT	CASSPGRTEAFF
TRBJ1-1	TRBV19	-	-	TGTGCCAGTAGTATTAACACCTTGAACACTGAAGCTTTCTTT	CASSINTLNTEAFF
TRBJ2-7	TRBV28	-	TRBD2	TGTGCTTCAGTAAGGAGCGGGAGTGAGTACGAGCAGTACTTC	CASVRSGSEYEQYF
TRBJ1-1	TRBV6-6	few	TRBD1	TGTGCCAGCTCGTCACAGGGGGCCCACACTGAAGCTTTCTTT	CASSSQGAHTEAFF